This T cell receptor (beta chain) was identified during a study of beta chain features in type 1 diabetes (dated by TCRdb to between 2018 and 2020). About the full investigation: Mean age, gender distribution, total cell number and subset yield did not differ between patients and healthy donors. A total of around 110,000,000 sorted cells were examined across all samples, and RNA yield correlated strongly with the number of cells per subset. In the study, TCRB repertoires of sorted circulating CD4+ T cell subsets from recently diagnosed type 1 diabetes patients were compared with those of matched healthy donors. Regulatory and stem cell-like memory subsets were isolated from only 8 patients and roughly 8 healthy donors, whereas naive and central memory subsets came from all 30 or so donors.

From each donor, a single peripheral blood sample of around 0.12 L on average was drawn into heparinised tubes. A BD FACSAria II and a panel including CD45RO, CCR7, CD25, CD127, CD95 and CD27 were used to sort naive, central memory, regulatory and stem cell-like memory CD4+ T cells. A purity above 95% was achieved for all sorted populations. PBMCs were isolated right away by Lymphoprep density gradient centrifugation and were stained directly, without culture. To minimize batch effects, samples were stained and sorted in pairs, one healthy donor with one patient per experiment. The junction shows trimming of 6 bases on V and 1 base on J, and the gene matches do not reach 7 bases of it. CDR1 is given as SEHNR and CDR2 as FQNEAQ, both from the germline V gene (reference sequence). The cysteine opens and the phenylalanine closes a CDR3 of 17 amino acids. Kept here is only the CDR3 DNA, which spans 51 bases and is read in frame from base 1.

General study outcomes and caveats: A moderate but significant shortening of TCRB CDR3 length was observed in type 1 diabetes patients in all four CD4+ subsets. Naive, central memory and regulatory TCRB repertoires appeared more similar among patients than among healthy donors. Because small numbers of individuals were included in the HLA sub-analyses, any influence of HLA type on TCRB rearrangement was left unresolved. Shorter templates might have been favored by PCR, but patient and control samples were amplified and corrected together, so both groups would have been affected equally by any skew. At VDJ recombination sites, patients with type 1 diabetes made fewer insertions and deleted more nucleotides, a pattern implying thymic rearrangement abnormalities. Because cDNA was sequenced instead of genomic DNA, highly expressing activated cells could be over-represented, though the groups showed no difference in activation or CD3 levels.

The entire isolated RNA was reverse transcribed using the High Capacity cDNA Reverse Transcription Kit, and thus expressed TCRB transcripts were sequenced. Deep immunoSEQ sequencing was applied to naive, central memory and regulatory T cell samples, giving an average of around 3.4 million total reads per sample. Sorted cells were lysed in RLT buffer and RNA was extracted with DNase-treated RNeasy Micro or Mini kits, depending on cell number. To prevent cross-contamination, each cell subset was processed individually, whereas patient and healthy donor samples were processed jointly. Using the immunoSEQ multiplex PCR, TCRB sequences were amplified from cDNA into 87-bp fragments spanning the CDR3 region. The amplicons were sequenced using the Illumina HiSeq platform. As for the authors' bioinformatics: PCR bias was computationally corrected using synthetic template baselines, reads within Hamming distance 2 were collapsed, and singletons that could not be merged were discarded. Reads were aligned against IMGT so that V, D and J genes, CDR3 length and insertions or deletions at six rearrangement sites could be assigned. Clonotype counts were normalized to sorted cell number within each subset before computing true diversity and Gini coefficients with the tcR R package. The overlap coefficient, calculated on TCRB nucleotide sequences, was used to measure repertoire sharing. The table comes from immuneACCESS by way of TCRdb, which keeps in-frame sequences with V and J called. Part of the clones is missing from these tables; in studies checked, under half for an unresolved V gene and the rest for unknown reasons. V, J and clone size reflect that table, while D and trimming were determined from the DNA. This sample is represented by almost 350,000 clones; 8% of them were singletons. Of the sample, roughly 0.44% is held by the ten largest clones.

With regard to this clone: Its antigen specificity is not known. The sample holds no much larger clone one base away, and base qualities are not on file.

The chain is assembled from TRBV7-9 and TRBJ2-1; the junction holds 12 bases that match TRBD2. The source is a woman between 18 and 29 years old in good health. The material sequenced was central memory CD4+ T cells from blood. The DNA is TGTGCCAGCAGTTCGACTAGCGGGAGAGAATCCTACAATGAGCAGTTCTTC. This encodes CASSSTSGRESYNEQFF.